This is a list of T cell receptor beta chains from one sample in a study of technical replicates of blood from a few donors. Using immunoSEQ multiplex PCR, the repertoire was profiled, and TCRdb retains in-frame clones only, with some absent. The table includes 85,000 to 100,000 clones, approximately 96% detected once. Sequencing was done on a sample of T cells isolated from PBMCs. Every receptor here comes from a human donor in good health. Both conserved end residues are trimmed from each CDR3.

V gene: TRBV28; CDR3 protein: ATGNYEQY
V gene: TRBV28; CDR3 protein: ASSYTNTEAF
V gene: TRBV2; CDR3 protein: ASSEARWEDTEAF
V gene: TRBV25-1; CDR3 protein: ASSGYGLLGELF
V gene: TRBV14; CDR3 protein: ASSPGQGADNEQF
V gene: TRBV28; CDR3 protein: ASSPFAWGANEKLF
V gene: TRBV19; CDR3 protein: ASKFGSGVGETQY
V gene: TRBV6-5; CDR3 protein: ASSQRGTQY
V gene: TRBV14; CDR3 protein: ASSTTGAGNTIY
V gene: TRBV5-1; CDR3 protein: ASAEPSTDTQY
V gene: TRBV4-1; CDR3 protein: ASSQFNRGQRDTQY
V gene: TRBV5-5; CDR3 protein: ASSLRQGMGEQY
V gene: TRBV29-1; CDR3 protein: SVRGEADNEQF
V gene: TRBV30; CDR3 protein: AWNVFGGINEKLF
V gene: TRBV19; CDR3 protein: ASRNLQGMRDEKLF
V gene: TRBV28; CDR3 protein: ASSLHRVFNQPQH
V gene: TRBV9; CDR3 protein: ASTPNDGNTEAF
V gene: TRBV18; CDR3 protein: ASSPEASNQPQH
V gene: TRBV6-5; CDR3 protein: ASSTATGGEQY
V gene: TRBV15; CDR3 protein: ATSKRGTEAF
V gene: TRBV9; CDR3 protein: ASSRTSAGDTQY
V gene: TRBV9; CDR3 protein: ASSVSSGAYEQY
V gene: TRBV5-1; CDR3 protein: ASSTGTSGSSYEQY